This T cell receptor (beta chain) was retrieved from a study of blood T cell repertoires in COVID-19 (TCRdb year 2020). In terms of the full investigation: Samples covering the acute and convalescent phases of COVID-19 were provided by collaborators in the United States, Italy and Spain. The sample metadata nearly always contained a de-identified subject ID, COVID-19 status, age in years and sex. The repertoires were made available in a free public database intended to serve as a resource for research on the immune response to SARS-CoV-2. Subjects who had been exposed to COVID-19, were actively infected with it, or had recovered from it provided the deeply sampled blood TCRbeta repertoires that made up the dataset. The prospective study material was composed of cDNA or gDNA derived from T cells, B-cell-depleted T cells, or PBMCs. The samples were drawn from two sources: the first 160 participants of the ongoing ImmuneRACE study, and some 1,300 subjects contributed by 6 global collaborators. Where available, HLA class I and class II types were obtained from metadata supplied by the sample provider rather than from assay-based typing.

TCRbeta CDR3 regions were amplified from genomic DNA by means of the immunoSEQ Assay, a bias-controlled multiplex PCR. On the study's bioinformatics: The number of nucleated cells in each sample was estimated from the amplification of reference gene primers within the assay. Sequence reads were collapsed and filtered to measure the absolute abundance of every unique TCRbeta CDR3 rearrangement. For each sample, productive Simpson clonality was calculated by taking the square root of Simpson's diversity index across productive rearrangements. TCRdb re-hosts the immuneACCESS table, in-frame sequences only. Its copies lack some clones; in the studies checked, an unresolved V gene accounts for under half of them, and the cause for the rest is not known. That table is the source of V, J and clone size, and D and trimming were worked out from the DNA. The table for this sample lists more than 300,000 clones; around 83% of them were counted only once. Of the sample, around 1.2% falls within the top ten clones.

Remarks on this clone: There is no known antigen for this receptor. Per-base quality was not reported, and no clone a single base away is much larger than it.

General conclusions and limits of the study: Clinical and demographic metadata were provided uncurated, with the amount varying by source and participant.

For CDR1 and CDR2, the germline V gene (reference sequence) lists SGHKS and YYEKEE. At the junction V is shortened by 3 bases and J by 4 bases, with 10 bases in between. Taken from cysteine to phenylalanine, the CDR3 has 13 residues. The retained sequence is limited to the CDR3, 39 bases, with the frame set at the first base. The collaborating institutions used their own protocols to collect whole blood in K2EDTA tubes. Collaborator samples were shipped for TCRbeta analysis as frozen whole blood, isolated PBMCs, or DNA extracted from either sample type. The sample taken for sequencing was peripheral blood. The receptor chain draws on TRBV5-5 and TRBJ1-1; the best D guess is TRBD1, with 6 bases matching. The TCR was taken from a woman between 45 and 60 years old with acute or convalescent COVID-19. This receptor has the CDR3 CASSSTGSTEAFF. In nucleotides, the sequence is TGTGCCAGCAGCTCTACAGGGTCCACTGAAGCTTTCTTT.